The source of this T cell receptor beta chain is a study of T cells after posttransplantation cyclophosphamide. Study-wide results and limits: Tissue-infiltrating T cells from skin or gut overlapped little with blood T cells. Donor CD8+ memory clones often dominated recipient blood repertoires at later times.

Generated by immunoSEQ multiplex PCR, the TCRdb table keeps only in-frame clones and is missing some. This repertoire holds 37,000 or so clones, and none appear only once. This clone has at least ten counts. Its antigen is still unknown. Sample: PBMCs. The sequence was collected from a man younger than 45 in good health and a related stem cell transplant donor.

CDR3 sequence reads: CASSIQGQGLYEQYF. In nucleotides, the CDR3 is TGTGCCAGCAGTATACAGGGGCAAGGGCTCTACGAGCAGTACTTC. The chain is built from TRBV6-5 and TRBJ2-7; the match to TRBD1 covers 7 bases. Trimming cost V 5 bases and J 3 bases; bases outside gene matches: 10. The CDR3 contains 15 residues. Looked up from germline, CDR1 is MNHEY and CDR2 is SVGAGI.